The 7 T cell receptor beta chains reported below all come from one sample, sequenced in a study of blood T cell repertoires in COVID-19. Produced via immunoSEQ multiplex PCR; TCRdb's table is partial and in-frame only. The sample consists of 120,000 to 150,000 clones, about 87% of them appearing once. What was sequenced was peripheral blood. The receptors come from a human donor with COVID-19, enrolled during active disease. The donor label of this sample is uncertain.

The rearrangement links TRBV28 to TRBJ1-2; D gene unclear. The V end lost 4 bases, the J end lost 8 bases, and 14 bases lay between the germline ends. CDR1 is MDHEN and CDR2 is SYDVKM in the germline V gene. This CDR3 region has 13 residues. The CDR3 nucleotides are TGTGCCAGCAGTTCCCCCCATGGGAGAGGCTACACCTTC. Encoded protein: CASSSPHGRGYTF.

The chain uses TRBV20-1 and TRBJ1-1; D unclear. Trimming cost V 3 bases and J 5 bases, with 7 bases left between them. Germline loops: CDR1 DFQATT, CDR2 SNEGSKA (reference sequence). This CDR3 is 11 amino acids long. The CDR3 bases are TGCAGTGCTAGTCTTAGTACTGAAGCTTTCTTT. It specifies CSASLSTEAFF.

Remarks on this clone: Other DNA sequences in this sample translate to the same CDR3. The chain joins TRBV5-4 to TRBJ2-2; tentative D call: TRBD2 (6 bases). Trimming stripped 0 bases from V and 0 bases from J, with 9 bases between. The CDR3 spans 16 residues. The germline gives CDR1 SGHNT, CDR2 YYREEE (reference sequence). The CDR3 coding sequence is TGTGCCAGCAGCTTGGGAGGGACTGCGAACACCGGGGAGCTGTTTTTT. Encoded protein: CASSLGGTANTGELFF.

The chain uses TRBV27 and TRBJ2-3; TRBD2 might be the D (6 bases). The CDR3 totals 14 residues. The V and J ends lost 5 bases and 2 bases respectively, with 11 bases between them. Germline-derived CDR1 and CDR2 are MNHEY and SMNVEV (reference sequence). Written as DNA, the CDR3 is TGTGCCAGCAGTCTAATGCGGGACACAGATACGCAGTATTTT. Translation gives CASSLMRDTDTQYF.

The genes are TRBV3-1 (or the pseudogene TRBV3-2) and TRBJ1-2; 8 bases line up with TRBD1. Germline V gene data show CDR1 as LGHDT and CDR2 as YNNKEL (reference sequence). With 4 bases clipped from V and 5 bases from J, the junction kept 15 bases outside the gene matches. This CDR3 spans 17 amino acids. CDR3 sequence reads: CASSRGETGALGYGYTF. The CDR3, as DNA: TGTGCCAGCAGCCGGGGGGAGACAGGGGCTTTGGGTTATGGCTACACCTTC.

In this sample, this clone turned up once. V is TRBV11-1 and J is TRBJ2-2; D might be TRBD2 (5 bases). CDR1 and CDR2 (germline): SGHAT, FQDESV (reference sequence). The germline V and J ends were trimmed by 5 bases and 4 bases, with 14 bases remaining between them. The CDR3 consists of 15 residues. The CDR3 sequence: CASSLRDSPTGELFF. The CDR3 nucleotides are TGTGCCAGCAGCCTTCGGGATAGTCCCACCGGGGAGCTGTTTTTT.

This rearrangement joins TRBV24-1 to TRBJ2-1; D is unresolved. Trimming stripped 4 bases from V and 5 bases from J, with 11 bases between. Germline values: CDR1 KGHDR, CDR2 SFDVKD. The CDR3 extends over 14 amino acids. The CDR3 is CATSDPGFNNEQFF. In nucleotides, the CDR3 is TGTGCCACCAGTGACCCCGGGTTCAACAATGAGCAGTTCTTC.